A single T cell receptor beta chain is shown here with its context. A much larger clone differs by one base, so this may be a read error. Lacking the conserved final phenylalanine or tryptophan, this CDR3 likely reflects a read error. The V gene lost 2 bases and the J gene lost 8 bases, with 3 bases spanning the gap. CDR3 length: 9 amino acids. Germline-derived CDR1 and CDR2 are SQVTM and ANQGSEA. These data originate in a study of breast tumors, draining lymph nodes, adjacent tissues. TCRdb reanalysed the multiplex PCR reads using MiXCR and keeps one entry per CDR3 protein. In the table there are approximately 130,000 distinct CDR3 sequences, 20% to 25% of which are singletons. Samples came from axillary lymph nodes draining the breast cancer.

The sequenced sample was axillary lymph node tissue. The chain recombines TRBV29-1 with TRBJ1-2; D is uncertain. The source of this sequence is a female donor with breast cancer. Some clones in this sample may be carry-over from other donors' samples. The CDR3 here is CSVEWGYTS. The CDR3 DNA is TGCAGCGTTGAATGGGGCTACACCTCC.